Described below is a single TCR beta chain sequence and its context. Deep-level running was used for the assay. Over several immunoSEQ plates, each subset's genomic DNA was distributed in even portions. How the authors handled the data: From ImmunoSEQ came sequences covering only the junction and carrying no quality scores, so filtering differed. Profiled with immunoSEQ multiplex PCR; TCRdb holds only in-frame clones, not every one. Clone size and V and J calls were adopted from that table, with D and trimming inferred from the DNA. The repertoire includes a few hundred thousand clones, over 60% of them detected once, and around 12% sits in the top ten. The data originate from a study of shared clonotypes between healthy human individuals. The ends lost 4 bases at V and 3 bases at J; junction bases unmatched: 6. The V gene's germline CDR1 is SGHDT and CDR2 YYEEEE. This CDR3 is built from 15 residues.

This TCR came from a woman between 40 and 50 years old in good health. Some clones in this sample may be carry-over from other donors' samples. The chain combines TRBV5-6 with TRBJ2-7; 11 bases agree with TRBD2. Sequenced material: PBMCs. The CDR3 protein is CASSPVGLAGYEQYF. Here the CDR3 DNA reads TGTGCCAGCAGCCCCGTCGGACTAGCGGGCTACGAGCAGTACTTC.